This TCR beta chain was found in a study of blood T cell repertoires in COVID-19. Study context: Acute and convalescent COVID-19 specimens originated in the United States, Italy and Spain.

Trimming took 4 bases from V and 11 from J; bases not matched to a gene: 12. Germline CDR1 reads GTSNPN; CDR2 reads SVGIG (reference sequence). The CDR3 contains 13 residues. Using immunoSEQ multiplex PCR, the repertoire was profiled, and TCRdb retains in-frame clones only, with some absent. The table lists about 370,000 clones, 90% to 95% of them singletons. The rearrangement links TRBV30 to TRBJ1-1; 8 bases align to TRBD1. The TCR comes from a woman in her thirties or forties who had been exposed to COVID-19. The sample was PBMCs or T cells enriched from blood (not recorded which). The CDR3 loop is CAWITPGTGRAFF. Written as DNA, the CDR3 is TGTGCCTGGATAACGCCTGGGACAGGACGCGCTTTCTTT.